This TCR beta chain appears in the sequencing data of a study of T cell repertoires in cytomegalovirus infection (dated by TCRdb to between 2018 and 2021). Concerning the study at large: The peptide stimulations were aimed at well-studied HLA-B-restricted epitopes as well as recently identified HLA-C-restricted CMV epitopes, whose presentation resists viral immunomodulation. Because public TCR beta signatures pointed to carriage of CMV infection together with the matching HLA type, the HLA type of each donor mattered for the analysis.

This clonotype was recorded at least ten times. Its antigen remains undetermined. Nothing much larger sits one base from this clone, and base qualities are not available. What the work shows at the level of the full study, not this receptor alone: The ex vivo response was dominated by HLA-C-restricted CMV-specific TCR beta clonotypes, which also provided the single most frequent clonotype in two of eight donors. In both this cohort and an independent roughly 350-donor cohort, the cumulative frequency of public TCR beta family members distinguished carriers of CMV infection plus the relevant HLA type.

Reading the label with the study, this specimen's treatment or condition is: in vitro stimulation with specific CMV peptide epitopes to enrich CMV-specific T cells. The germline V gene specifies SGHTA as CDR1 and FQGNSA as CDR2. From the cysteine up to the phenylalanine, the CDR3 has a length of 17 residues. Of all the DNA, just the CDR3 is kept, 51 bases in frame from base 1. Clipping removes 0 bases from V and 5 bases from J, with 10 as the unmatched junction base count. TCRdb records Illumina HiSeq 1500 as the sequencer. In TCRdb, the public reads were trimmed at Q25 with fastp and aligned with MiXCR, with productive beta chains retained. Under each unique CDR3 protein, matching rows form one entry showing the most common genes and DNA. For this sample the table gives 140,000 to 150,000 distinct CDR3 sequences, of which over 30% were detected only once. Of the sample, roughly half falls within the top ten clones.

The sequence links TRBV7-2 to TRBJ2-1; a stretch of 7 junction bases matches TRBD2. The material sequenced was CD8+ T cells from cultured PBMCs, taken from culture after CMV antigen stimulation. The receptor was isolated from a human donor in good health (CMV status not recorded). Some clones in this sample may be carry-over from other donors' samples. For the CDR3, the sequence is CASSLAGGVSYHNEQFF. The nucleotide sequence reads TGTGCCAGCAGCTTAGCTGGGGGGGTATCCTATCACAATGAGCAGTTCTTC. Full variable domain (CDR3 extended with the reference TRBV7-2 and TRBJ2-1 proteins): GAGVSQSPSNKVTEKGKDVELRCDPISGHTALYWYRQSLGQGLEFLIYFQGNSAPDKSGLPSDRFSAERTGGSVSTLTIQRTQQEDSAVYLCASSLAGGVSYHNEQFFGPGTRLTVL.